What follows describes a single T cell receptor (beta chain). Its antigen is currently unknown. Documented time point: baseline pretreatment blood. Treatment reported: 15 Gy SBRT to primary tumor, nephrectomy 4 weeks later. The patient's renal cell carcinoma had clear cell pathology. Clones were sequenced by immunoSEQ multiplex PCR, and TCRdb holds only the in-frame ones, with some missing. The sample has approximately 110,000 clones; roughly 80% are singletons. The sample comes from a study of radiation and T cells in renal cell carcinoma. The study, taken as a whole, reports: Without pretreatment biopsies, baseline tumor clonotype presence was undetermined. Top tumor clonotypes rose in blood 2 weeks post-radiation, then contracted.

The CDR3 consists of 13 residues. Trimming stripped 1 base from V and 7 bases from J, with 9 bases between. CDR1 SGHNT and CDR2 YYREEE come from the germline V gene (reference sequence). The receptor's source is a woman in her fifties or sixties with renal cell carcinoma. Sequenced material: blood, taken from a patient whose treatment included radiotherapy and nephrectomy. The genes are TRBV5-4 and TRBJ1-3; no firm D call. The CDR3 sequence: CASSLLSGNTIYF. CDR3 coding DNA: TGTGCCAGCAGCTTGCTAAGCGGGAACACCATATATTTT.